These 2 T cell receptor beta chains were sequenced from one sample in a study of blood T cell repertoires in COVID-19. Here immunoSEQ multiplex PCR was the method, and the copy in TCRdb shows in-frame clones only, minus some. The table records over 250,000 clones, approximately 90% of them present only once. Sequenced sample: PBMCs or T cells enriched from blood (not recorded which). These receptors were obtained from a woman aged 18-30 years who had recovered from COVID-19.

The V and J genes are TRBV11-1 and TRBJ2-3; TRBD2 matches at 13 bases. The CDR3 is 16 amino acids. Germline CDR1 and CDR2: SGHAT and FQDESV (reference sequence). The V and J ends lost 5 bases and 3 bases, in that order; junction bases with no gene match: 5. CDR3: CASSRRLAGGTDTQYF. The CDR3, as DNA: TGTGCCAGCAGCCGAAGACTAGCGGGGGGAACAGATACGCAGTATTTT.

The V call is TRBV3-1 (or the pseudogene TRBV3-2), the J call TRBJ2-1, with D possibly being TRBD2 (5 bases). The germline gives CDR1 LGHDT, CDR2 YNNKEL (reference sequence). V was pared by 4 bases and J by 6 bases, with 22 bases between. There are 17 residues in the CDR3. CDR3 DNA sequence: TGTGCCAGCAGCCCCCCAACACTCAGGAGGAGTCCCAATGAGCAGTTCTTC. Protein product: CASSPPTLRRSPNEQFF.